A selection of T cell receptor beta chains follows, all from one sample in a study of OX40 agonist ivuxolimab in advanced cancers. Using immunoSEQ multiplex PCR, the repertoire was profiled, and TCRdb retains in-frame clones only, with some absent. The repertoire consists of fewer than 95,000 clones, with 70% to 85% occurring once and the leading ten covering approximately 0.44%. The material sequenced was CD4+ or CD8+ T cells sorted from blood, taken in a trial of the OX40 agonist ivuxolimab. These receptors originate from an adult with an advanced solid tumor such as melanoma, head and neck, liver or kidney cancer. Each CDR3 is given with its conserved first and last residue.

V	J	CDR3
TRBV30	TRBJ2-1	CAWSPRDPSYNEQFF
TRBV6-1	TRBJ2-5	CASRDNRGGKTQYF
TRBV6-5	TRBJ1-2	CASSYSGGGGYTF
TRBV6-4	TRBJ1-1	CASSERDRRYTEAFF
TRBV7-7	TRBJ2-3	CASSMGSDTQYF
TRBV19	TRBJ2-5	CASSIVGTGKRETQYF
TRBV11-3	TRBJ2-5	CASSSSSGRVETQYF
TRBV28	TRBJ2-7	CASTSPNYEQYF
TRBV10-1	TRBJ1-4	CASRAAGNEKLFF
TRBV6-1	TRBJ2-6	CASIRADSGANVLTF
TRBV5-1	TRBJ2-3	CASSLDGGGAADTQYF
TRBV6-5	TRBJ1-1	CASSYGGSGIPTEAFF
TRBV25-1	TRBJ1-1	CASSGSWGEAFF
TRBV9	TRBJ1-1	CASSVDWVTEAFF
TRBV7-2	TRBJ2-5	CASSFGSRRGETQYF
TRBV12-2	TRBJ2-7	CASRSAPGTGSYEQYF
TRBV5-4	TRBJ2-1	CASSFRLAGFNEQFF
TRBV6-1	TRBJ1-2	CASGRGSYGYTF
TRBV5-1	TRBJ2-3	CASSASTGTDTQYF
TRBV5-1	TRBJ1-2	CASSVGQGVGSYTF
TRBV27	TRBJ1-4	CASGNPGTGGAVTNEKLFF
TRBV2	TRBJ2-5	CASRRQQETQYF
TRBV6-5	TRBJ2-1	CASSADRGPYNEQFF
TRBV9	TRBJ2-5	CASSVGAGRTQETQYF